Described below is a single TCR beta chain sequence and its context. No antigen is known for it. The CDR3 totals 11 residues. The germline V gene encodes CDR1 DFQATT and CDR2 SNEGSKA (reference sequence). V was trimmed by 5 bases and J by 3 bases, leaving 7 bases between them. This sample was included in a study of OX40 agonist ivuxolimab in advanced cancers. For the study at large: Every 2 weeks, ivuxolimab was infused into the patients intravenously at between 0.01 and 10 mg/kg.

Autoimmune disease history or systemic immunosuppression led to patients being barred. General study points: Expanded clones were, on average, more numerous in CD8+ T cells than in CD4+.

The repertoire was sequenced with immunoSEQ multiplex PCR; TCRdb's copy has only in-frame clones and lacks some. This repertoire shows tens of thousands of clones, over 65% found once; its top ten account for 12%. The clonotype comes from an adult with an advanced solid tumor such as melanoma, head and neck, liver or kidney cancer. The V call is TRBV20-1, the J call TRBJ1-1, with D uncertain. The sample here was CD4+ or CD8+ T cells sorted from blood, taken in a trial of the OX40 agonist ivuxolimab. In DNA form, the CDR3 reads TGCAGTGCTTCCCTGGACACTGAAGCTTTCTTT. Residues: CSASLDTEAFF.